This T cell receptor beta chain was recovered during a study of blood T cell repertoires in COVID-19. Study as a whole: Collection of acute and convalescent COVID-19 samples took place in the United States, Italy and Spain.

Germline CDR1 reads LNHNV; CDR2 reads YYDKDF (reference sequence). The J segment lost 5 bases and the V segment lost 0 bases, leaving 9 bases of the junction unmatched. The CDR3 is 17 amino acids. Assay: immunoSEQ multiplex PCR; the TCRdb copy retains only in-frame clones and omits some. The sample records roughly 200,000 clones, around nine tenths being singletons. The V and J genes are TRBV15 and TRBJ2-1; TRBD2 agrees at 8 bases. This clonotype originated in a man aged 55 to 69 who had recovered from COVID-19. The specimen was peripheral blood. CDR3 DNA sequence: TGTGCCACCAGCAGAGATGAAACTAGCGGAGGGAACAATGAGCAGTTCTTC. It translates to CATSRDETSGGNNEQFF. The full variable domain, with the rest looked up from reference TRBV15 and TRBJ2-1, is DAMVIQNPRYQVTQFGKPVTLSCSQTLNHNVMYWYQQKSSQAPKLLFHYYDKDFNNEADTPDNFQSRRPNTSFCFLDIRSPGLGDTAMYLCATSRDETSGGNNEQFFGPGTRLTVL.